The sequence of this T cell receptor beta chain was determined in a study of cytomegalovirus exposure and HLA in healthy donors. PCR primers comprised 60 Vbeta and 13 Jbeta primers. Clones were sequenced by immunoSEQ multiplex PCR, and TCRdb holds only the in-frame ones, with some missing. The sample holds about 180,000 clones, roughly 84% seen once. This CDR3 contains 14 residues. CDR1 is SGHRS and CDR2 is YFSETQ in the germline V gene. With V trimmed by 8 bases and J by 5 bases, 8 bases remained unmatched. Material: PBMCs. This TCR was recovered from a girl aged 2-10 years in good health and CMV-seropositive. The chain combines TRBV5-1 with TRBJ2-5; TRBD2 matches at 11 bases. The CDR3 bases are TGCGCCAGTAACCTAGCGGGAGGACGCGAGACCCAGTACTTC. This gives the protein CASNLAGGRETQYF.